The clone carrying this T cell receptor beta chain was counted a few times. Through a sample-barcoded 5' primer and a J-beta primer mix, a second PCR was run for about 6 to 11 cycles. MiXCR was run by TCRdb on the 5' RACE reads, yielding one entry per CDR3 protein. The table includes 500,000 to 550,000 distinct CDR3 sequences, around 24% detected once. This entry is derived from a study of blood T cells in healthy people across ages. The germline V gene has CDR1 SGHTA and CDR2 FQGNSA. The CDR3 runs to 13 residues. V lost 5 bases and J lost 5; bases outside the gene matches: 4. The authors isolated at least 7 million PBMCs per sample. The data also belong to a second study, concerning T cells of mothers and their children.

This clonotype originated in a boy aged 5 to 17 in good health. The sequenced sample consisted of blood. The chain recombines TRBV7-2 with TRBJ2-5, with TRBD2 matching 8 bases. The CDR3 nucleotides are TGTGCCAGCAGCGGGACTAGTTCGGAGACCCAGTACTTC. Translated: CASSGTSSETQYF. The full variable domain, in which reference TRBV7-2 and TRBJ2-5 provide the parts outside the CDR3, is GAGVSQSPSNKVTEKGKDVELRCDPISGHTALYWYRQSLGQGLEFLIYFQGNSAPDKSGLPSDRFSAERTGGSVSTLTIQRTQQEDSAVYLCASSGTSSETQYFGPGTRLLVL.